The sequence of this T cell receptor beta chain was determined in a study of tumor and adjacent non-tumor tissue in lung cancer. Study-level background: Stage I to III disease affected over nine men and about five women aged roughly 31 to 76.

Germline CDR1 MNHEY, CDR2 SVGAGI. The V end was cut by 8 bases, the J end by 6 bases, with 18 bases between. The CDR3 contains 14 residues. A modified ARM-PCR protocol with three rounds of nested PCR amplified TCRbeta. Each CDR3 protein gets one entry after TCRdb re-called the multiplex PCR reads with MiXCR. This repertoire shows over 60,000 distinct CDR3 sequences, 60% to 75% found once; its top ten account for roughly 30%. The study's findings and limits: Significantly higher TCR diversity was found in tumor than normal lung. Tumor TCR diversity, when higher, was linked to shorter survival.

This clonotype came up many times. Antigen: not known. No cell sorting was done before RNA was extracted from the tissue. Specimen: lung tumor tissue. The TCR sequence derives from a man in his sixties with non-small cell lung cancer. The chain has TRBV6-5 and TRBJ2-3, with D maybe TRBD2 (6 bases). CDR3 sequence (DNA): TGTGCCAGCGGGTTCAAACTAGCAGGGGATACGCAGTATTTT. This gives the protein CASGFKLAGDTQYF.